This passage covers 24 T cell receptor beta chains from one sample sequenced in a study of shared clonotypes between healthy human individuals. The protocol was immunoSEQ multiplex PCR, while the TCRdb copy is restricted to in-frame clones and leaves out a portion. The table has around 1 million clones, roughly 72% seen once. The sample comprised memory CD4+ T cells sorted from blood. Subset given: CD45RA-negative fraction. All receptors derive from a man in his late teens or twenties in good health.

This chain uses TRBV10-3 with TRBJ2-2; tentative D call: TRBD2 (5 bases). Trimming cost V 4 bases and J 9 bases, with 12 bases left between them. This CDR3 comprises 13 residues. Germline V gene data show CDR1 as ENHRY and CDR2 as SYGVKD. The CDR3 loop is CAISVTERRELFF. In DNA form, the CDR3 reads TGTGCCATCAGTGTAACAGAGCGGAGGGAGCTGTTTTTT.

The chain has TRBV19 and TRBJ2-1, with 8 bases matching TRBD2. The V gene's germline CDR1 is LNHDA and CDR2 SQIVND (reference sequence). This CDR3 contains 16 residues. The J segment lost 3 bases and the V segment lost 2 bases, leaving 6 bases of the junction unmatched. The CDR3 nucleotides read TGTGCCAGTAGTATAACGGGTAGCGGGGTCTACAATGAGCAGTTCTTC. It encodes CASSITGSGVYNEQFF.

At least ten counts were recorded for this clone. This chain connects TRBV18 to TRBJ2-7; D gene unclear. The germline V gene encodes CDR1 KGHSH and CDR2 LQKENI. CDR3 length: 12 amino acids. With 3 bases removed from V and 5 bases from J, the gap between germline ends came to 8 bases. The CDR3 coding sequence is TGTGCCAGCTCACCTCCAAATGACGAGCAGTACTTC. It codes for CASSPPNDEQYF.

With regard to this clone: It may be a read error: a sequence one base away is much more abundant. The V call is TRBV6-1, the J call TRBJ2-1, with a possible D match to TRBD2 (6 bases). Germline V CDR1 and CDR2: MNHNS, SASEGT. This CDR3 contains 17 residues. The CDR3 nucleotides are TGTGCCAGCAGTGGTAGGGCGGGGCGGACGGGTGTCAATGGGCAGTTCTTC. It is translated as CASSGRAGRTGVNGQFF.

The CDR3 DNA reads TGTGCCAGCAGTGAACGGGGGAGAAACACCGGGGAGCTGTTTTTT. This sequence encodes CASSERGRNTGELFF. This chain links TRBV25-1 with TRBJ2-2; weak D call: TRBD2 (6 bases). The germline CDR1 and CDR2 sequences are MGHDK and SYGVNS. V gave up 2 bases and J gave up 2 bases, with 9 bases separating them. The CDR3 has 15 amino acids. The full variable domain, completed using reference TRBV25-1 and TRBJ2-2, is EADIYQTPRYLVIGTGKKITLECSQTMGHDKMYWYQQDPGMELHLIHYSYGVNSTEKGDLSSESTVSRIRTEHFPLTLESARPSHTSQYLCASSERGRNTGELFFGEGSRLTVL.

The CDR3 is CASSAEQGYTQYF. CDR3 nucleotide sequence: TGCGCCAGCAGCGCTGAACAGGGTTATACGCAGTATTTT. The chain joins TRBV10-1 to TRBJ2-3; TRBD1 might be the D (6 bases). The CDR3 length is 13 residues. Germline-derived CDR1 and CDR2 are WNHNN and SYGVQD (reference sequence). V lost 6 bases, J lost 7 bases, and 14 bases lay in between.

This chain links TRBV27 with TRBJ1-5; 8 bases line up with TRBD1. V lost 5 bases, J lost 0 bases, and 6 bases stayed unmatched. Per germline, CDR1 MNHEY and CDR2 SMNVEV (reference sequence). The CDR3 has 16 amino acids. The CDR3 sequence: CASSPQGAFSNQPQHF. The DNA for the CDR3 is TGTGCCAGCAGTCCGCAGGGGGCGTTTAGCAATCAGCCCCAGCATTTT.

The V and J genes are TRBV5-1 and TRBJ2-4; 11 bases line up with TRBD2. Germline CDR1 SGHRS, CDR2 YFSETQ. J lost 7 bases, V lost 3 bases, and 9 bases had no gene match. CDR3 length: 16 amino acids. CDR3 coding DNA: TGCGCCAGCAGCTCCGACCTACTAGCGGGAGTGAACATTCAGTACTTC. As protein: CASSSDLLAGVNIQYF.

The chain recombines TRBV6-1 with TRBJ2-7; 9 bases map to TRBD2. Germline V gene data show CDR1 as MNHNS and CDR2 as SASEGT. This CDR3 spans 19 amino acids. Germline trimming cut 1 base from V and 0 bases from J; bases unmatched to any gene: 13. CDR3 region: CASSEGLTSGLRSSYEQYF. The CDR3 DNA is TGTGCCAGCAGTGAAGGGTTGACTAGCGGCCTCAGGAGCTCCTACGAGCAGTACTTC.

This clone was seen a handful of times. One end of the junction does not line up with germline, which may come from a read error. The chain uses TRBV6-6 and TRBJ1-5; TRBD1 is a possible D gene (6 bases). The CDR3 sequence is 15 residues long. The germline gives CDR1 MNHNY, CDR2 SVGAGI (reference sequence). The CDR3 region has the DNA TGTGCCAGCAGTTACTCGGGGCAGGGGTCAACTCTAAGGAATTTT. Translated: CASSYSGQGSTLRNF.

This chain links TRBV19 with TRBJ1-6; 9 bases align to TRBD1. V lost 5 bases to trimming and J lost 7 bases; unmatched junction nucleotides: 6. The CDR3 is made up of 15 amino acids. CDR1 is LNHDA and CDR2 is SQIVND in the germline V gene (reference sequence). The CDR3 DNA sequence: TGTGCCAGTAGTTCACAGGGGGCGCAGAATTCACCCCTCCACTTT. This encodes CASSSQGAQNSPLHF.

This clone has ten or more counts. The chain links TRBV5-4 to TRBJ2-2; 10 bases are a match to TRBD2. The ends lost 0 bases at V and 4 bases at J; junction bases unmatched: 9. The CDR3 spans 18 residues. The V gene's germline CDR1 is SGHNT and CDR2 YYREEE (reference sequence). The CDR3 region is CASSLGGLAASITGELFF. For the CDR3, the DNA is TGTGCCAGCAGCTTGGGAGGACTAGCGGCCTCCATCACCGGGGAGCTGTTTTTT.

The chain employs TRBV5-3 and TRBJ2-3, with TRBD2 identical over 8 bases. TRBV5-3 is an open reading frame whose function is uncertain. This CDR3 region has 17 residues. The ends lost 0 bases at V and 1 base at J; junction bases unmatched: 7. Written as DNA, the CDR3 is TGTGCCAGAAGCTTGGCTGTTAGCGGGATACGCACAGATACGCAGTATTTT. It is translated as CARSLAVSGIRTDTQYF.

The chain carries TRBV14 and TRBJ1-3; D gene ambiguous. This CDR3 is built from 16 residues. Germline CDR1 SGHDN, CDR2 FVKESK. V was clipped by 3 bases and J by 2 bases, with 14 bases between them. CDR3 in amino acids: CASSHRPPGAGNTIYF. The CDR3 DNA follows: TGTGCCAGCAGCCATCGACCCCCCGGGGCTGGAAACACCATATATTTT.

This chain joins TRBV2 and TRBJ1-5; 8 positions match TRBD1. CDR3 length: 20 residues. With V trimmed by 3 bases and J by 5 bases, 21 bases remained unmatched. The germline V gene encodes CDR1 SNHLY and CDR2 FYNNEI. This CDR3 is CASSEPKRTGLGKVDQPQHF. CDR3 nucleotides: TGTGCCAGCAGTGAGCCTAAAAGGACAGGGCTAGGAAAAGTGGATCAGCCCCAGCATTTT. Using reference TRBV2 and TRBJ1-5 for the parts outside the CDR3, the full variable domain is EPEVTQTPSHQVTQMGQEVILRCVPISNHLYFYWYRQILGQKVEFLVSFYNNEISEKSEIFDDQFSVERPDGSNFTLKIRSTKLEDSAMYFCASSEPKRTGLGKVDQPQHFGDGTRLSIL.

In this sample, this clone turned up many times. The chain employs TRBV5-1 and TRBJ2-2; the D gene could be TRBD1 or TRBD2 (5 bases each). Trimming cost V 7 bases and J 1 base, with 11 bases left between them. Germline V gene sequence: CDR1 SGHRS, CDR2 YFSETQ. This CDR3 is built from 14 residues. The CDR3 DNA sequence: TGCGCCAGCGAAGAGGGGATGAACACCGGGGAGCTGTTTTTT. It specifies CASEEGMNTGELFF.

This chain connects TRBV5-4 to TRBJ2-1; 7 nucleotides line up with TRBD1. V gave up 3 bases and J gave up 6 bases; unmatched junction bases: 9. This CDR3 is built from 15 residues. The germline V gene has CDR1 SGHNT and CDR2 YYREEE (reference sequence). The CDR3 reads CASSWDSPPLNEQFF. CDR3 nucleotide sequence: TGTGCCAGCAGCTGGGACAGCCCTCCCCTCAATGAGCAGTTCTTC.

This chain joins TRBV20-1 and TRBJ1-4, with unresolved D. V gave up 4 bases and J gave up 6 bases, with 6 bases separating them. Germline V gene sequence: CDR1 DFQATT, CDR2 SNEGSKA (reference sequence). The length of the CDR3 is 11 residues. The CDR3 here is CSAIGYEKLFF. CDR3 DNA sequence: TGCAGTGCTATAGGGTATGAAAAACTGTTTTTT.

This sequence joins TRBV30 and TRBJ1-4; D not resolved. Germline V gene lookup returns CDR1 GTSNPN and CDR2 SVGIG (reference sequence). This CDR3 contains 13 residues. V was clipped by 7 bases and J by 7 bases, with 16 bases between them. This chain's CDR3 is CASEIRGGEKLFF. CDR3 coding DNA: TGTGCCTCGGAGATCCGGGGAGGTGAAAAACTGTTTTTT. The full variable domain, with the rest looked up from reference TRBV30 and TRBJ1-4, is SQTIHQWPATLVQPVGSPLSLECTVEGTSNPNLYWYRQAAGRGLQLLFYSVGIGQISSEVPQNLSASRPQDRQFILSSKKLLLSDSGFYLCASEIRGGEKLFFGSGTQLSVL.

The rearrangement links TRBV5-1 to TRBJ2-3; D unresolved. CDR1 and CDR2 (germline): SGHRS, YFSETQ. This CDR3 contains 14 residues. The V end lost 1 base, the J end lost 11 bases, and 17 bases lay between the germline ends. CDR3 sequence: CASSLFGGLDEQYF. CDR3 nucleotide sequence: TGCGCCAGCAGCTTGTTTGGCGGCCTTGATGAGCAGTATTTT.

This clone was observed once. The rearrangement joins TRBV16 to TRBJ1-1, with 7 positions matching TRBD1. The V and J ends lost 4 bases and 6 bases, in that order; junction bases with no gene match: 17. The germline V gene has CDR1 KGHSY and CDR2 FQNENV. The CDR3 has 17 amino acids. The CDR3 protein is CASSRLTGDPSWAEAFF. The CDR3 nucleotides read TGTGCCAGCAGCCGTTTAACAGGGGACCCCAGCTGGGCTGAAGCTTTCTTT.

The genes are TRBV10-3 and TRBJ2-1; TRBD2 agrees at 9 bases. Looked up from germline, CDR1 is ENHRY and CDR2 is SYGVKD. V dropped 7 bases and J dropped 2; count of bases not matched to a gene: 9. The CDR3 is 16 residues long. The CDR3 bases are TGTGCCATCAAGGGGACTAGCCCGTCCACCTACAATGAGCAGTTCTTC. It translates to CAIKGTSPSTYNEQFF.

Comment on this clone: Other DNA sequences within the sample encode an identical CDR3. The chain recombines TRBV7-9 with TRBJ2-7, with D hard to call. Between the trimmed V and J ends, which lost 1 base and 3 bases, there was a span of 7 bases. The CDR3 sequence is 13 residues long. Germline V gene data show CDR1 as SEHNR and CDR2 as FQNEAQ (reference sequence). This chain's CDR3 is CASSLGRGYEQYF. CDR3 nucleotides: TGTGCCAGCAGCTTAGGGAGAGGCTACGAGCAGTACTTC. The whole variable domain, filled in from reference TRBV7-9 and TRBJ2-7, reads DTGVSQNPRHKITKRGQNVTFRCDPISEHNRLYWYRQTLGQGPEFLTYFQNEAQLEKSRLLSDRFSAERPKGSFSTLEIQRTEQGDSAMYLCASSLGRGYEQYFGPGTRLTVT.

This clone was detected a few times. J is TRBJ2-5 and V is TRBV4-3, with 7 nucleotides matching TRBD2. Germline V gives CDR1 LGHNA, CDR2 YSLEER. V shed 2 bases and J 1 base; nucleotides not matched to a gene: 16. The CDR3 covers 19 residues. This CDR3 reads CASSQHSYRSGTGQETQYF. In nucleotides, the CDR3 is TGCGCCAGCAGCCAACACTCATACCGCAGCGGGACCGGCCAAGAGACCCAGTACTTC.